One sample yielded the 27 T cell receptor beta chains listed below, sequenced in a study of blood T cell repertoires in COVID-19. Assay used: immunoSEQ multiplex PCR; TCRdb lists only in-frame clones, some missing. The data contain around 320,000 clones, around 87% of them seen just once; the ten biggest clones take up about 2%. The sample comprised peripheral blood. These receptors all come from a man aged 18 to 30 with active or convalescent COVID-19.

The chain employs TRBV10-3 and TRBJ2-3; a possible D gene is TRBD1 (5 bases). The CDR3 runs to 15 residues. Looked up from germline, CDR1 is ENHRY and CDR2 is SYGVKD. V was pared by 2 bases and J by 0 bases, with 9 bases between. DNA for the CDR3: TGTGCCATCAGTGAGGAGACAGTTAGCACAGATACGCAGTATTTT. Its protein product is CAISEETVSTDTQYF.

The genes are TRBV15 and TRBJ2-1; a weak D match, TRBD2 (6 bases). The CDR3 has 17 residues. Germline CDR1 and CDR2: LNHNV and YYDKDF (reference sequence). Trimming pared 3 bases from V and 5 bases from J, leaving 20 bases between. The CDR3 spells CATSRMWGSGLNNEQFF. For the CDR3, the DNA is TGTGCCACCAGCAGGATGTGGGGTAGCGGTTTGAACAATGAGCAGTTCTTC.

The chain employs TRBV6-5 and TRBJ2-3; 9 bases match TRBD2. CDR3 length equals 15 residues. V lost 10 bases and J lost 0; bases outside the gene matches: 8. Germline-derived CDR1 and CDR2 are MNHEY and SVGAGI. In DNA, the CDR3 is TGTGCCACTGCCCAGCGGGGGGCGAGCACAGATACGCAGTATTTT. Its translation: CATAQRGASTDTQYF.

This clone was detected once. The rearrangement uses TRBV7-8 and TRBJ2-3; 7 bases fit TRBD1. The length of the CDR3 is 14 residues. Germline CDR1 is SGHVS and CDR2 is FQNEAQ. V shed 5 bases and J 3 bases; nucleotides not matched to a gene: 5. The CDR3 nucleotides read TGTGCCAGCAGCCGCGACAGGGCGACAGATACGCAGTATTTT. Protein: CASSRDRATDTQYF.

The genes are TRBV4-1 and TRBJ2-1; TRBD2 matches 7 bases. Germline V gene lookup returns CDR1 MGHRA and CDR2 YSYEKL. The junction had 3 bases not matched to a gene; V was cut back by 1 base and J by 3 bases. The CDR3 loop spans 15 amino acids. CDR3 protein: CASSQARTSYNEQFF. CDR3 in DNA: TGCGCCAGCAGCCAAGCCAGGACTAGCTACAATGAGCAGTTCTTC.

This clone was counted a few times. The sample contains more than one DNA sequence encoding this CDR3. The chain is built from TRBV5-1 and TRBJ1-5; weak D call: TRBD1 (5 bases). The CDR3 consists of 13 residues. V was trimmed by 0 bases and J by 6 bases, leaving 7 bases between them. Germline loops: CDR1 SGHRS, CDR2 YFSETQ. Here the CDR3 DNA reads TGCGCCAGCAGCTTGGGGCAGGGTCAGCCCCAGCATTTT. The encoded protein is CASSLGQGQPQHF.

The rearrangement joins TRBV7-9 to TRBJ1-1, with 10 positions matching TRBD1. V gave up 3 bases and J gave up 1 base; unmatched junction bases: 5. Germline V CDR1 and CDR2: SEHNR, FQNEAQ (reference sequence). The CDR3 runs 16 residues. The DNA of the CDR3 is TGTGCCAGCAGCTTCGGACAGGGGGTATGGAACACTGAAGCTTTCTTT. This sequence encodes CASSFGQGVWNTEAFF.

The chain links TRBV7-9 to TRBJ2-3; D ambiguous. Trimming stripped 1 base from V and 2 bases from J, with 7 bases between. The CDR3 contains 14 residues. In germline, CDR1 is SEHNR, CDR2 FQNEAQ (reference sequence). Here the CDR3 reads CASSLGLSTDTQYF. The CDR3 DNA sequence: TGTGCCAGCAGCTTAGGACTCTCCACAGATACGCAGTATTTT.

V and J are TRBV27 and TRBJ1-1, with 11 nucleotides matching TRBD1. V trimming: 5 bases; J trimming: 10 bases; junction bases outside the gene matches: 12. Germline V CDR1 and CDR2: MNHEY, SMNVEV (reference sequence). The CDR3 loop spans 15 amino acids. CDR3 residues: CASSQRTGGPFGAFF. For the CDR3, the DNA is TGTGCCAGCAGTCAACGGACAGGGGGCCCGTTTGGAGCTTTCTTT.

This rearrangement joins TRBV14 to TRBJ1-1; 7 nucleotides align to TRBD1. Germline lookup yields CDR1 SGHDN and CDR2 FVKESK. There are 16 residues in the CDR3. V lost 0 bases to trimming and J lost 11 bases; unmatched junction nucleotides: 15. In nucleotides, the CDR3 is TGTGCCAGCAGCCAAGATATCGACAGGGCAAACTGGTCGGCTTTCTTT. Translation: CASSQDIDRANWSAFF. The whole variable domain, remainder taken from reference TRBV14 and TRBJ1-1, is EAGVTQFPSHSVIEKGQTVTLRCDPISGHDNLYWYRRVMGKEIKFLLHFVKESKQDESGMPNNRFLAERTGGTYSTLKVQPAELEDSGVYFCASSQDIDRANWSAFFGQGTRLTVV.

The sample holds a few counts of this clone. The chain has TRBV14 and TRBJ2-1; 10 bases fit TRBD1. Germline CDR1 reads SGHDN; CDR2 reads FVKESK. The CDR3 spans 15 residues. J lost 9 bases, V lost 1 base, and 6 bases had no gene match. DNA of the CDR3: TGTGCCAGCAGCCAAGGACAGGGGGCAATTCGTGAGCAGTTCTTC. Its translation is CASSQGQGAIREQFF.

The rearrangement uses TRBV6-2 or TRBV6-3 and TRBJ2-5, with 7 bases matching TRBD1. Looked up from germline, CDR1 is MNHEY and CDR2 is SVGEGT. The J segment lost 1 base and the V segment lost 2 bases, leaving 13 bases of the junction unmatched. There are 18 residues in the CDR3. The DNA of the CDR3 is TGTGCCAGCAGTTACCCCTTAAGACAGGGTCTACCCCAAGAGACCCAGTACTTC. Protein sequence: CASSYPLRQGLPQETQYF.

The V and J genes are TRBV28 and TRBJ1-2; D not certain. Trimming cost V 8 bases and J 4 bases, with 17 bases left between them. This CDR3 contains 14 residues. The germline V gene encodes CDR1 MDHEN and CDR2 SYDVKM. In DNA form, the CDR3 reads TGTGCCAGCTGTACGGGAGGTGCCTCCTATGGCTACACCTTC. It yields the protein CASCTGGASYGYTF.

The genes are TRBV27 and TRBJ2-1, with 8 bases that match TRBD2. The CDR3 is 16 residues long. V was pared by 5 bases and J by 5 bases, with 11 bases of the junction left unmatched. CDR1 MNHEY and CDR2 SMNVEV come from the germline V gene (reference sequence). CDR3 amino acids: CASSDPWAGGHNEQFF. DNA of the CDR3: TGTGCCAGCAGTGACCCCTGGGCGGGGGGCCACAATGAGCAGTTCTTC.

CDR3: CASSLGTGGDQPQHF. The CDR3 DNA reads TGTGCCAGCAGCCTAGGGACAGGGGGGGATCAGCCCCAGCATTTT. V and J are TRBV7-9 and TRBJ1-5; 11 positions agree with TRBD1. This CDR3 is built from 15 residues. Germline V gene data show CDR1 as SEHNR and CDR2 as FQNEAQ (reference sequence). V dropped 5 bases and J dropped 5; count of bases not matched to a gene: 5. Based on the CDR3 plus reference TRBV7-9 and TRBJ1-5, the full variable domain is DTGVSQNPRHKITKRGQNVTFRCDPISEHNRLYWYRQTLGQGPEFLTYFQNEAQLEKSRLLSDRFSAERPKGSFSTLEIQRTEQGDSAMYLCASSLGTGGDQPQHFGDGTRLSIL.

The V and J genes are TRBV7-9 and TRBJ1-4, with D possibly TRBD1 on 6 matching bases. V shed 1 base and J shed 6 bases, with 6 bases lying between them. The CDR3 consists of 13 residues. Germline V lookup: CDR1 SEHNR, CDR2 FQNEAQ (reference sequence). CDR3 bases: TGTGCCAGCAGCTTAGGGACAGATGAAAAACTGTTTTTT. Translation gives CASSLGTDEKLFF.

The J gene is TRBJ1-1, the V gene TRBV4-1; perhaps TRBD1 as D (6 bases). Germline V gives CDR1 MGHRA, CDR2 YSYEKL. CDR3 length: 16 residues. Trimming stripped 4 bases from V and 5 bases from J, with 20 bases between. CDR3 residues: CASSLRVQTGWTEAFF. The CDR3 nucleotides are TGCGCCAGCAGCCTAAGGGTCCAGACAGGATGGACTGAAGCTTTCTTT.

This clone was seen only once. This chain uses TRBV7-3 with TRBJ2-1; D is perhaps TRBD2 (5 bases). This CDR3 is built from 16 residues. V was pared by 5 bases and J by 0 bases, with 14 bases between. Germline CDR1 SGHTA, CDR2 FQGTGA. CDR3 nucleotide sequence: TGTGCCAGCAGCCCTACAGCGGCCAGCTCCTACAATGAGCAGTTCTTC. It is translated as CASSPTAASSYNEQFF.

The CDR3 DNA reads TGTGCCAGCAGAAGCCCTAATCAGCCCCAGCATTTT. Translating gives CASRSPNQPQHF. This sequence joins TRBV6-5 and TRBJ1-5; D is unresolved. The CDR3 totals 12 residues. Per germline, CDR1 MNHEY and CDR2 SVGAGI. V gave up 6 bases and J gave up 4 bases, with 7 bases separating them.

The chain carries TRBV5-5 and TRBJ1-5; D perhaps matches TRBD1 (6 bases). Trimming pared 3 bases from V and 7 bases from J, leaving 17 bases between. Germline V gene lookup returns CDR1 SGHKS and CDR2 YYEKEE (reference sequence). The CDR3 sequence is 15 residues long. The CDR3 coding sequence is TGTGCCAGCAGCTCGTACAGGGAAGGGCAGCAGCCCCAGCATTTT. Translating gives CASSSYREGQQPQHF.

The chain uses TRBV7-8 and TRBJ2-5, with 8 bases identical to TRBD2. V was clipped by 5 bases and J by 5 bases; unmatched bases: 10. The CDR3 covers 15 residues. From germline, CDR1 is SGHVS and CDR2 FQNEAQ. Written as DNA, the CDR3 is TGTGCCAGCAGCCCCTTCGGGGGGGAGGTGGAGACCCAGTACTTC. This encodes CASSPFGGEVETQYF.

This chain links TRBV18 with TRBJ2-3; 9 positions match TRBD2. This CDR3 has 15 residues. CDR1 is KGHSH and CDR2 is LQKENI in the germline V gene. The J segment lost 5 bases and the V segment lost 5 bases, leaving 8 bases of the junction unmatched. CDR3 protein: CASSTPGLAEDTQYF. CDR3 coding DNA: TGTGCCAGCTCAACTCCGGGACTAGCCGAAGATACGCAGTATTTT.

J is TRBJ2-7 and V is TRBV19; D is perhaps TRBD2 (6 bases). Germline V gene lookup returns CDR1 LNHDA and CDR2 SQIVND (reference sequence). The length of the CDR3 is 15 residues. Trimming removed 3 bases from V and 3 bases from J, with 15 bases in between. CDR3 sequence (DNA): TGTGCCAGTAGTATTTACCCTAGCGAGTTCTACGAGCAGTACTTC. It specifies CASSIYPSEFYEQYF.

The chain joins TRBV6-1 to TRBJ1-6, with TRBD1 as a possible D gene (5 bases). Germline CDR1 MNHNS, CDR2 SASEGT. V was shortened by 1 base and J by 7 bases, with 11 bases between the two germline ends. This CDR3 is 15 amino acids long. CDR3 in DNA: TGTGCCAGCAGTGAAGTAGCCAGGGTGAATTCACCCCTCCACTTT. This sequence encodes CASSEVARVNSPLHF.

V and J are TRBV28 and TRBJ1-1, with a tentative D call TRBD1 (5 bases). Germline CDR1 MDHEN, CDR2 SYDVKM. The V and J ends lost 10 bases and 7 bases respectively, with 19 bases between them. This CDR3 is 13 amino acids long. The CDR3 DNA follows: TGTGCCATCGCCCTTGTTGGGGGGTATGAAGCTTTCTTT. Translating it yields CAIALVGGYEAFF.

The chain recombines TRBV4-1 with TRBJ1-4; no definite D call. The CDR3 extends over 16 amino acids. Trimming stripped 4 bases from V and 0 bases from J, with 12 bases between. CDR1 and CDR2 (germline): MGHRA, YSYEKL. The CDR3 nucleotides are TGCGCCAGCAGCCCCATTGGGCGGGCAACTAATGAAAAACTGTTTTTT. Translation gives CASSPIGRATNEKLFF.

The chain has TRBV7-8 and TRBJ2-2; D call uncertain. V was pared by 3 bases and J by 7 bases, with 9 bases between. The CDR3 runs to 13 residues. Germline V gene sequence: CDR1 SGHVS, CDR2 FQNEAQ. In nucleotides, the CDR3 is TGTGCCAGCAGCTTCAGTGTTATCGGGGAGCTGTTTTTT. Its translation is CASSFSVIGELFF.